This record concerns one TCR beta chain sequence. V lost 4 bases and J lost 2, with 11 bases in between. The CDR3 totals 14 residues. In germline, CDR1 is KGHSH, CDR2 LQKENI. Per the study methods: How many nucleated cells were present was estimated from reference gene primer amplification. Repertoires were generated with immunoSEQ multiplex PCR, while TCRdb's copy carries only in-frame clones and drops some. V and J calls and clone size are those listed in that table; D and trimming were worked out from the DNA. The sample carries roughly 200,000 clones, 80% to 90% recorded once. This record comes from a study of blood T cell repertoires in COVID-19. Study-level background: Italy, Spain and the United States were the sources of the convalescent and acute COVID-19 samples. T cells, B-cell-depleted T cells, or PBMCs supplied cDNA or gDNA.

The chain uses TRBV18 and TRBJ2-5; D call uncertain. Sequenced: peripheral blood. This receptor was taken from a human donor with active or convalescent COVID-19. The donor label of this sample is uncertain. The DNA of the CDR3 is TGTGCCAGCTCACGTACACCGCATCAAGAGACCCAGTACTTC. Its protein product is CASSRTPHQETQYF.